What follows are 15 T cell receptor beta chains derived from one specimen sequenced in a study of blood T cell repertoires in COVID-19. Clones were read by immunoSEQ multiplex PCR, and TCRdb kept only the in-frame ones, dropping some. The repertoire includes approximately 150,000 clones, 87% of them detected once, and 4% sits in the top ten. The sample comprised PBMCs or T cells enriched from blood (not recorded which). The receptors originated from a middle-aged woman who had been exposed to COVID-19.

This clone was recorded only once. The rearrangement links TRBV5-4 to TRBJ1-1, with D tentatively TRBD1 (5 bases). This CDR3 is 13 amino acids long. The germline CDR1 and CDR2 sequences are SGHNT and YYREEE (reference sequence). Trimming pared 4 bases from V and 2 bases from J, leaving 9 bases between. CDR3 amino acids: CASSLQGNTEAFF. CDR3 nucleotide sequence: TGTGCCAGCAGCCTTCAGGGCAACACTGAAGCTTTCTTT.

The V call is TRBV5-4, the J call TRBJ2-5, with 9 bases lining up with TRBD2. Trimming took 5 bases from V and 4 from J; bases not matched to a gene: 21. The CDR3 sequence is 19 residues long. The germline CDR1 and CDR2 sequences are SGHNT and YYREEE (reference sequence). The CDR3 region is CASSLGKAGGPEGSETQYF. The CDR3 coding sequence is TGTGCCAGCAGTCTTGGGAAGGCGGGGGGGCCGGAGGGTTCAGAGACCCAGTACTTC.

The V call is TRBV3-1 (or the pseudogene TRBV3-2), the J call TRBJ2-1; D unclear. With 3 bases removed from V and 7 bases from J, the gap between germline ends came to 13 bases. The CDR3 length is 14 residues. CDR1 and CDR2 from the germline V gene are LGHDT and YNNKEL (reference sequence). Here the CDR3 DNA reads TGTGCCAGCAGCCACCTTATAGGAGAAAATGAGCAGTTCTTC. Encoded protein: CASSHLIGENEQFF.

The chain links TRBV12-2 to TRBJ2-1; TRBD2 was called by the table and not checked on the DNA. TRBV12-2 is a documented pseudogene. CDR3 length: 13 residues. The CDR3 sequence is CASRLAGTRAQFF. CDR3 coding DNA: TGTGCAAGTCGCTTAGCGGGAACTAGGGCCCAGTTCTTC.

The chain employs TRBV6-4 and TRBJ1-2, with 8 bases that match TRBD1. This CDR3 contains 15 residues. V gave up 6 bases and J gave up 4 bases; unmatched junction bases: 10. Germline CDR1 MRHNA, CDR2 SNTAGT. As DNA, the CDR3 is TGTGCCAGCAGCCTAGAGTGGACAGGGCCCTATGGCTACACCTTC. It specifies CASSLEWTGPYGYTF.

This clone was seen just once. V gene TRBV27 combines with J gene TRBJ2-3; 9 bases map to TRBD2. V lost 5 bases to trimming and J lost 2 bases; unmatched junction nucleotides: 11. In germline, CDR1 is MNHEY, CDR2 SMNVEV (reference sequence). CDR3 length: 17 residues. The DNA for the CDR3 is TGTGCCAGCAGTCCCAGGGGAGCGGGGGGATCCACAGATACGCAGTATTTT. This gives the protein CASSPRGAGGSTDTQYF.

The chain uses TRBV27 and TRBJ2-1, with D possibly TRBD2 on 5 matching bases. The germline gives CDR1 MNHEY, CDR2 SMNVEV (reference sequence). There are 11 residues in the CDR3. The V end was cut by 5 bases, the J end by 15 bases, with 14 bases between. The DNA for the CDR3 is TGTGCCAGCAGTGAGGGAGCCTTTCTGTTCTTC. Translated: CASSEGAFLFF.

This clone has more than one count but fewer than ten. The chain combines TRBV19 with TRBJ1-2; 7 positions agree with TRBD1. Germline V gives CDR1 LNHDA, CDR2 SQIVND (reference sequence). Trimming took 8 bases from V and 1 from J; bases not matched to a gene: 10. This CDR3 region has 15 residues. The CDR3 loop reads CASYDRVGFNYGYTF. As DNA, the CDR3 is TGTGCCAGTTACGACAGGGTGGGATTTAACTATGGCTACACCTTC.

The CDR3 loop reads CASSFSKSSYEQYF. The DNA for the CDR3 is TGTGCCAGCAGTTTTAGTAAAAGCTCCTACGAGCAGTACTTC. V and J are TRBV27 and TRBJ2-7; no reliable D call. This CDR3 is built from 14 residues. Germline CDR1 reads MNHEY; CDR2 reads SMNVEV (reference sequence). The germline V and J ends were trimmed by 3 bases and 0 bases, with 9 bases remaining between them.

The chain couples TRBV11-3 to TRBJ2-7; 13 bases agree with TRBD2. Germline CDR1 SGHNT, CDR2 YENEEA. The CDR3 consists of 15 residues. The V and J ends lost 3 bases and 5 bases, in that order; junction bases with no gene match: 4. The DNA of the CDR3 is TGTGCCAGCAGCTTGGGACTAGCGGGAATCGACGAGCAGTACTTC. Translating gives CASSLGLAGIDEQYF.

This chain links TRBV4-3 with TRBJ2-7; D unresolved. This CDR3 spans 16 amino acids. V lost 4 bases, J lost 0 bases, and 16 bases lay in between. The germline CDR1 and CDR2 sequences are LGHNA and YSLEER. The CDR3 sequence is CASSRSSLSSSYEQYF. The DNA for the CDR3 is TGCGCCAGCAGCCGATCTTCACTGTCGAGCTCCTACGAGCAGTACTTC.

The chain carries TRBV7-2 and TRBJ1-3; 8 bases map to TRBD1. This CDR3 has 17 residues. The germline V gene has CDR1 SGHTA and CDR2 FQGNSA. Trimming at V came to 5 bases and at J to 0 bases, leaving 9 bases not matched to a gene. CDR3 bases: TGTGCCAGCAGCCCAGGACAGGGTGGATTCTCTGGAAACACCATATATTTT. It codes for CASSPGQGGFSGNTIYF.

This rearrangement joins TRBV5-5 to TRBJ1-5; 10 bases line up with TRBD1. The V and J ends lost 5 bases and 0 bases, in that order; junction bases with no gene match: 8. This CDR3 is 17 amino acids long. Germline-derived CDR1 and CDR2 are SGHKS and YYEKEE (reference sequence). This CDR3 reads CASSPGTGVYSNQPQHF. CDR3 DNA: TGTGCCAGCAGTCCCGGGACAGGGGTTTATAGCAATCAGCCCCAGCATTTT.

The rearrangement links TRBV5-4 to TRBJ2-1; TRBD1 matches at 7 bases. The junction had 10 bases not matched to a gene; V was cut back by 4 bases and J by 9 bases. The germline V gene encodes CDR1 SGHNT and CDR2 YYREEE (reference sequence). CDR3 length equals 14 residues. The CDR3 region is CASSATGYDGEQFF. As DNA, the CDR3 is TGTGCCAGCAGCGCGACAGGGTACGACGGTGAGCAGTTCTTC. The variable domain in full, completed from reference TRBV5-4 and TRBJ2-1, reads ETGVTQSPTHLIKTRGQQVTLRCSSQSGHNTVSWYQQALGQGPQFIFQYYREEENGRGNFPPRFSGLQFPNYSSELNVNALELDDSALYLCASSATGYDGEQFFGPGTRLTVL.

This clone was observed once. The rearrangement links TRBV2 to TRBJ1-1; possible D gene TRBD1, 6 bases. V lost 3 bases and J 6 bases, leaving 11 bases between the germline ends. The CDR3 runs to 13 residues. Looked up from germline, CDR1 is SNHLY and CDR2 is FYNNEI. CDR3 nucleotide sequence: TGTGCCAGCAGTGACGGGGGGGCCGCTGAAGCTTTCTTT. Its protein is CASSDGGAAEAFF.